This entry features one T cell receptor beta chain sequence. This specimen belongs to a study of technical replicates of blood from a handful of donors. The method was immunoSEQ multiplex PCR; TCRdb's version includes in-frame clones alone and lacks a portion of them. This sample carries under 95,000 clones, 94% of them seen once, and the ten largest clones take approximately 0.25%. This TCR derives from a human donor in good health. Sequencing input: T cells isolated from PBMCs.

The CDR3 region has the DNA TGTGCCAGCAGCTTAGATCGCCAGGGAGGCTACACCTTC. It encodes CASSLDRQGGYTF. The chain has TRBV7-9 and TRBJ1-2; TRBD1 might be the D (5 bases). The CDR3 extends over 13 amino acids. The V end lost 1 base, the J end lost 8 bases, and 11 bases lay between the germline ends. From germline, CDR1 is SEHNR and CDR2 FQNEAQ (reference sequence).